The next 24 T cell receptor beta chains were all read from a single sample in a study of blood T cell repertoires in COVID-19. The data were produced by immunoSEQ multiplex PCR, yet TCRdb's version contains in-frame clones alone and is incomplete. The data show roughly 24,000 clones, around 91% seen once. Source material: peripheral blood. These receptors came from a woman aged 55-70 years with active COVID-19.

In its sample, this clone was seen a few times. The chain is built from TRBV29-1 and TRBJ2-1, with D maybe TRBD1 (5 bases). Trimming pared 3 bases from V and 8 bases from J, leaving 11 bases between. This CDR3 region has 12 residues. Germline V lookup: CDR1 SQVTM, CDR2 ANQGSEA. CDR3 in DNA: TGCAGCGTTGATGGTCAGGGCCATGAGCAGTTCTTC. It specifies CSVDGQGHEQFF.

The genes are TRBV7-9 and TRBJ2-1, with D perhaps TRBD2 (5 bases). Germline CDR1 SEHNR, CDR2 FQNEAQ (reference sequence). The CDR3 is 15 amino acids. The V gene lost 2 bases and the J gene lost 5 bases, with 13 bases spanning the gap. CDR3: CASSLRGFSNNEQFF. The CDR3 region has the DNA TGTGCCAGCAGCTTACGGGGTTTTAGTAACAATGAGCAGTTCTTC.

This rearrangement joins TRBV7-9 to TRBJ1-3, with D uncertain. V was shortened by 4 bases and J by 4 bases, with 11 bases between the two germline ends. The CDR3 is 14 amino acids. CDR1 and CDR2 (germline): SEHNR, FQNEAQ (reference sequence). CDR3 DNA: TGTGCCAGCAGCTCCCCCGGTTCCGGAAACACCATATATTTT. As protein: CASSSPGSGNTIYF. The whole variable domain, filled in from reference TRBV7-9 and TRBJ1-3, reads DTGVSQNPRHKITKRGQNVTFRCDPISEHNRLYWYRQTLGQGPEFLTYFQNEAQLEKSRLLSDRFSAERPKGSFSTLEIQRTEQGDSAMYLCASSSPGSGNTIYFGEGSWLTVV.

This chain links TRBV6-2 or TRBV6-3 with TRBJ2-4; perhaps TRBD2 as D (6 bases). Looked up from germline, CDR1 is MNHEY and CDR2 is SVGEGT. V was pared by 2 bases and J by 5 bases, with 13 bases between. The length of the CDR3 is 15 residues. The CDR3 DNA follows: TGTGCCAGCAGTTACGTTTGGGGGGATGAAAACATTCAGTACTTC. This encodes CASSYVWGDENIQYF.

The chain has TRBV18 and TRBJ2-7; TRBD1 agrees at 10 bases. Germline V gene data show CDR1 as KGHSH and CDR2 as LQKENI. V lost 3 bases, J lost 2 bases, and 4 bases stayed unmatched. CDR3 length equals 15 residues. This CDR3 is CASSPGQGRAYEQYF. As DNA, the CDR3 is TGTGCCAGCTCACCGGGACAGGGGAGGGCCTACGAGCAGTACTTC.

This clone occurred once. This chain links TRBV10-3 with TRBJ2-7; 11 positions match TRBD1. The CDR3 runs to 15 residues. Germline-derived CDR1 and CDR2 are ENHRY and SYGVKD. V shed 3 bases, J shed 7 bases, and the junction held 8 bases outside the gene matches. The CDR3 reads CAISEFGTGGGEQYF. The CDR3 DNA is TGTGCCATCAGTGAATTCGGGACAGGGGGTGGGGAGCAGTACTTC.

The chain links TRBV16 to TRBJ2-7, with TRBD2 as a possible D gene (5 bases). Germline values: CDR1 KGHSY, CDR2 FQNENV. Trimming left V 1 base short and J 5 bases short, with 12 bases between. This CDR3 has 14 residues. CDR3 protein: CASSQWPGMNEQYF. The CDR3 bases are TGTGCCAGCAGCCAATGGCCGGGGATGAACGAGCAGTACTTC.

This sequence joins TRBV3-1 (or the pseudogene TRBV3-2) and TRBJ1-1; tentatively, D is TRBD1 (6 bases). V lost 4 bases and J lost 4, with 13 bases in between. Germline V gene sequence: CDR1 LGHDT, CDR2 YNNKEL (reference sequence). The CDR3 runs 14 residues. CDR3 protein: CASSRAGDLTEAFF. The CDR3 nucleotides are TGTGCCAGCAGCCGGGCAGGGGATCTCACTGAAGCTTTCTTT.

The genes are TRBV7-6 and TRBJ1-3; possible D gene TRBD1, 5 bases. The CDR3 totals 15 residues. V was shortened by 1 base and J by 9 bases, with 16 bases between the two germline ends. CDR1 and CDR2 from the germline V gene are SGHVS and FNYEAQ. CDR3 DNA sequence: TGTGCCAGCAGCTTAGAAGGGGCAACCTTTCCCACCATATATTTT. Translation: CASSLEGATFPTIYF. Based on the CDR3 plus reference TRBV7-6 and TRBJ1-3, the full variable domain is GAGVSQSPRYKVTKRGQDVALRCDPISGHVSLYWYRQALGQGPEFLTYFNYEAQQDKSGLPNDRFSAERPEGSISTLTIQRTEQRDSAMYRCASSLEGATFPTIYFGEGSWLTVV.

The chain couples TRBV19 to TRBJ2-7; 9 bases are a match to TRBD1. V lost 6 bases to trimming and J lost 4 bases; unmatched junction nucleotides: 4. This CDR3 has 13 amino acids. Germline-derived CDR1 and CDR2 are LNHDA and SQIVND (reference sequence). The CDR3 spells CASSRDREYEQYF. CDR3 DNA: TGTGCCAGTAGCCGGGACAGGGAGTACGAGCAGTACTTC.

V is TRBV2 and J is TRBJ2-7; D might be TRBD1 (5 bases). V lost 8 bases, J lost 0 bases, and 14 bases lay in between. This CDR3 region has 14 residues. CDR1 and CDR2 from the germline V gene are SNHLY and FYNNEI. CDR3 sequence reads: CASSSEQVSYEQYF. CDR3 coding DNA: TGTGCCAGCTCCTCGGAACAGGTCTCCTACGAGCAGTACTTC.

This clone has just one count. This rearrangement joins TRBV15 to TRBJ2-3, with 9 bases lining up with TRBD2. Germline CDR1 is LNHNV and CDR2 is YYDKDF (reference sequence). This CDR3 region has 17 residues. J was trimmed by 0 bases and V by 5 bases; bases with no gene match: 9. CDR3 sequence: CATSAGGGGASTDTQYF. CDR3 coding DNA: TGTGCCACCAGCGCCGGGGGCGGGGGGGCTAGCACAGATACGCAGTATTTT.

The chain recombines TRBV20-1 with TRBJ1-1; D ambiguous. The CDR3 has 10 amino acids. V lost 5 bases and J lost 5, with 6 bases in between. Germline loops: CDR1 DFQATT, CDR2 SNEGSKA (reference sequence). The CDR3 region has the DNA TGCAGTGCTCCCGAGACTGAAGCTTTCTTT. It is translated as CSAPETEAFF.

This CDR3 reads CAWSVGLASYNEQFF. The CDR3, as DNA: TGTGCCTGGAGTGTAGGGCTAGCATCCTACAATGAGCAGTTCTTC. V is TRBV30 and J is TRBJ2-1; D perhaps matches TRBD2 (5 bases). V lost 0 bases and J lost 1, with 10 bases in between. The germline CDR1 and CDR2 sequences are GTSNPN and SVGIG (reference sequence). The CDR3 is made up of 15 amino acids.

The V call is TRBV20-1, the J call TRBJ1-2; 7 bases line up with TRBD1. Germline assignment: CDR1 DFQATT and CDR2 SNEGSKA (reference sequence). V gave up 3 bases and J gave up 7 bases; unmatched junction bases: 8. CDR3 length: 13 residues. The CDR3 loop is CSASRAGGFGYTF. The CDR3 region has the DNA TGCAGTGCTAGTAGGGCAGGGGGGTTTGGCTACACCTTC.

The chain joins TRBV27 to TRBJ2-3; 9 bases agree with TRBD1. Germline trimming cut 0 bases from V and 4 bases from J; bases unmatched to any gene: 5. The germline gives CDR1 MNHEY, CDR2 SMNVEV (reference sequence). The CDR3 is 16 amino acids. The CDR3: CASSLSHWTGADTQYF. As DNA, the CDR3 is TGTGCCAGCAGTTTATCCCATTGGACAGGGGCAGATACGCAGTATTTT.

The J gene is TRBJ2-1, the V gene TRBV19; D is perhaps TRBD1 (5 bases). The germline V gene has CDR1 LNHDA and CDR2 SQIVND (reference sequence). Trimming cost V 1 base and J 0 bases, with 10 bases left between them. This CDR3 has 16 residues. The CDR3 DNA is TGTGCCAGTAGTATAGTGGCCGACAGCTCCTACAATGAGCAGTTCTTC. Protein: CASSIVADSSYNEQFF.

The chain recombines TRBV29-1 with TRBJ2-1; 12 nucleotides agree with TRBD1. The CDR3 runs 14 residues. Germline CDR1 and CDR2: SQVTM and ANQGSEA. Trimming took 3 bases from V and 7 from J; bases not matched to a gene: 4. The chain's CDR3 is CSVEGQGATNEQFF. The CDR3 DNA is TGCAGCGTTGAGGGACAGGGGGCTACAAATGAGCAGTTCTTC.

The chain carries TRBV27 and TRBJ2-1; possible D gene TRBD2, 6 bases. V was cut by 5 bases and J by 9 bases, with 17 bases left in between. Germline values: CDR1 MNHEY, CDR2 SMNVEV (reference sequence). The CDR3 is made up of 14 amino acids. CDR3: CASSGDRWGGEQFF. As DNA, the CDR3 is TGTGCCAGCAGTGGAGACCGTTGGGGAGGTGAGCAGTTCTTC.

V usage is TRBV7-3 and J usage is TRBJ2-7, with a tentative D call TRBD1 (6 bases). V dropped 5 bases and J dropped 3 bases, with 17 bases sitting between them. The germline V gene encodes CDR1 SGHTA and CDR2 FQGTGA. The CDR3 has 15 amino acids. Written as DNA, the CDR3 is TGTGCCAGCAGCCAGGGGAATGGCCCGGGCTACGAGCAGTACTTC. As protein: CASSQGNGPGYEQYF.

This clone has just a few counts. The chain employs TRBV9 and TRBJ2-1; 7 nucleotides agree with TRBD2. Germline values: CDR1 SGDLS, CDR2 YYNGEE. The CDR3 totals 14 residues. With V trimmed by 2 bases and J by 9 bases, 8 bases remained unmatched. DNA for the CDR3: TGTGCCAGCAGCGTCGGGGGGAGTGTGTTTGAGCAGTTCTTC. Translation gives CASSVGGSVFEQFF.

The genes are TRBV19 and TRBJ2-5; tentative D call: TRBD1 (5 bases). Germline CDR1 LNHDA, CDR2 SQIVND (reference sequence). V was pared by 7 bases and J by 6 bases, with 9 bases between. CDR3 size: 11 residues. The CDR3 reads CASKLGQTQYF. CDR3 in DNA: TGTGCCAGTAAGCTGGGGCAGACCCAGTACTTC.

V usage is TRBV5-4 and J usage is TRBJ2-7; D might be TRBD1 (5 bases). CDR3 length: 13 amino acids. V dropped 1 base and J dropped 5 bases, with 10 bases sitting between them. The germline gives CDR1 SGHNT, CDR2 YYREEE (reference sequence). CDR3 residues: CASSLRGLDEQYF. The CDR3 DNA reads TGTGCCAGCAGCTTGAGGGGATTAGACGAGCAGTACTTC.

The chain is built from TRBV28 and TRBJ2-3; 10 bases fit TRBD1. This CDR3 has 16 amino acids. CDR1 and CDR2 (germline): MDHEN, SYDVKM. V was pared by 1 base and J by 5 bases, with 6 bases of the junction left unmatched. This chain's CDR3 is CASSLLGGQGRDTQYF. The DNA for the CDR3 is TGTGCCAGCAGTTTATTGGGGGGACAGGGGAGAGATACGCAGTATTTT.